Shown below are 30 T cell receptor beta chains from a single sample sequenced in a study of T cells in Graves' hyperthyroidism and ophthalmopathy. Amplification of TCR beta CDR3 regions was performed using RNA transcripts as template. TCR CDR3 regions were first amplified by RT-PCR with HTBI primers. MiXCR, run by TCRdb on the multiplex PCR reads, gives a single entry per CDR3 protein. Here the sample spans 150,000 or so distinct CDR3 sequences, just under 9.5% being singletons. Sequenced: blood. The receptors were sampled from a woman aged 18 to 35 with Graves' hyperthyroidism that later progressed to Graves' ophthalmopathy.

This CDR3 reads CASSPSGNQPQHF. The CDR3 DNA reads TGTGCCAGCTCACCATCTGGGAATCAGCCCCAGCATTTT. The rearrangement joins TRBV18 to TRBJ1-5, with D hard to call. Trimming stripped 2 bases from V and 4 bases from J, with 6 bases between. Germline CDR1 KGHSH, CDR2 LQKENI. This CDR3 spans 13 amino acids.

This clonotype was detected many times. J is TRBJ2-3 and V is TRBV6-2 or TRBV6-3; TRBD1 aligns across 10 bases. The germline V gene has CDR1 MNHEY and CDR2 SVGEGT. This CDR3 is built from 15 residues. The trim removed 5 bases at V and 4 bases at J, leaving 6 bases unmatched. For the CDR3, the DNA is TGTGCCAGCAGTAAACCGGGACAGGGGTCAGATACGCAGTATTTT. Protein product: CASSKPGQGSDTQYF.

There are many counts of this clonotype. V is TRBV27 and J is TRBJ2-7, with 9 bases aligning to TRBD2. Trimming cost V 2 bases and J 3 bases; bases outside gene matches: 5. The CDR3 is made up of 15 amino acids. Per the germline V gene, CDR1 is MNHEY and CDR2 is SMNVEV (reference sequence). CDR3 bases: TGTGCCAGCAGTTTAGGGTTAGCGGGAGACTACGAGCAGTACTTC. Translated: CASSLGLAGDYEQYF.

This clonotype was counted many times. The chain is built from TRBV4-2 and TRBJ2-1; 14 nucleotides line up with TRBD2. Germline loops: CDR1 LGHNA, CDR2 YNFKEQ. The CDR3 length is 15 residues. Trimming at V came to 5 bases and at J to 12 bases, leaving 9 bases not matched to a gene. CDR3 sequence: CASSTRLAGGESQFF. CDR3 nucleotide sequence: TGTGCCAGCAGCACTCGACTAGCGGGGGGGGAGTCGCAGTTCTTC.

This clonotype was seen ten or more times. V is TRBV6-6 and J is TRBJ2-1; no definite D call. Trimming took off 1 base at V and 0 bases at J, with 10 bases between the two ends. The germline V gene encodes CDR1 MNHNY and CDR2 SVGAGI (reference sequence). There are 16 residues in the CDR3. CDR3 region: CASSYFSGSSYNEQFF. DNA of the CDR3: TGTGCCAGCAGTTACTTCTCCGGAAGCTCCTACAATGAGCAGTTCTTC.

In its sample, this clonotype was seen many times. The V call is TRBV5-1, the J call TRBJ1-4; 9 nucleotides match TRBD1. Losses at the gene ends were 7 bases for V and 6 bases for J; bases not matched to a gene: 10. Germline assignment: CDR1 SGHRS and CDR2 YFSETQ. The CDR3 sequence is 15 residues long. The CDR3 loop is CASGSGDREYEKLFF. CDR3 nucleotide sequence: TGCGCCAGCGGATCCGGGGACAGGGAATATGAAAAACTGTTTTTT.

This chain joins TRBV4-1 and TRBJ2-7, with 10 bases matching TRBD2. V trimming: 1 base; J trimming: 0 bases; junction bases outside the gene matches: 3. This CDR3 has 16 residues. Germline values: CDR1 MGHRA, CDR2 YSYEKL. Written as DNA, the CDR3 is TGCGCCAGCAGCCAAGTCCCTAGCGGGAGCTCCTACGAGCAGTACTTC. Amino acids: CASSQVPSGSSYEQYF.

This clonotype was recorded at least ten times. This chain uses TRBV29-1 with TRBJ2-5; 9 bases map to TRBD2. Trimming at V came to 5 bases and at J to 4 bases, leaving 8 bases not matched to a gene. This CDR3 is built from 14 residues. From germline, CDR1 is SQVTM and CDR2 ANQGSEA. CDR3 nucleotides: TGCAGCGTTTCGACCGGGACTAGCTCAGAGACCCAGTACTTC. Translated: CSVSTGTSSETQYF.

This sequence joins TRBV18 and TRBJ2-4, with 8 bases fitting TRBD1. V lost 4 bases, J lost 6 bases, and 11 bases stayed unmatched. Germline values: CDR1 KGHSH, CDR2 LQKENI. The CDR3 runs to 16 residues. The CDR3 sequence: CASSRQGIVDGNIQYF. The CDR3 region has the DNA TGTGCCAGCTCACGACAGGGGATCGTCGATGGAAACATTCAGTACTTC.

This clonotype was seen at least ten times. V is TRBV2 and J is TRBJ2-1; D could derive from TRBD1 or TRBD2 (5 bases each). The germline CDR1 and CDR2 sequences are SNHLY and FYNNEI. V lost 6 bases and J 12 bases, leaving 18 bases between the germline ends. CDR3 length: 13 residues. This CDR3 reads CASRDDRLRGQFF. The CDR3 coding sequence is TGTGCCAGCAGGGACGACAGACTACGAGGGCAGTTCTTC.

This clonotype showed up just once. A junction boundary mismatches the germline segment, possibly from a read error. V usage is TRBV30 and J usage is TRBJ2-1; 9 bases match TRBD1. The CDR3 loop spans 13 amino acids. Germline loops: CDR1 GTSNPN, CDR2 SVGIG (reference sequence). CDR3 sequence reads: CARTTGGANVQFF. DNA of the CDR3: TGTGCCCGAACAACAGGGGGCGCCAATGTGCAGTTCTTC. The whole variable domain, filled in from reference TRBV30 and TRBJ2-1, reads SQTIHQWPATLVQPVGSPLSLECTVEGTSNPNLYWYRQAAGRGLQLLFYSVGIGQISSEVPQNLSASRPQDRQFILSSKKLLLSDSGFYLCARTTGGANVQFFGPGTRLTVL.

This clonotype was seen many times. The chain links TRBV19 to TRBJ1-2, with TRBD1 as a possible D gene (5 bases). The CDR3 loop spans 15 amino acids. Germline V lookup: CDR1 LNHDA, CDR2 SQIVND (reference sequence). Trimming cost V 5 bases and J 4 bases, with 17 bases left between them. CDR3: CASSPNQDTAYGYTF. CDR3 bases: TGTGCCAGTAGTCCCAACCAGGACACCGCCTATGGCTACACCTTC. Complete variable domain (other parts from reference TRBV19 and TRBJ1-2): DGGITQSPKYLFRKEGQNVTLSCEQNLNHDAMYWYRQDPGQGLRLIYYSQIVNDFQKGDIAEGYSVSREKKESFPLTVTSAQKNPTAFYLCASSPNQDTAYGYTFGSGTRLTVV.

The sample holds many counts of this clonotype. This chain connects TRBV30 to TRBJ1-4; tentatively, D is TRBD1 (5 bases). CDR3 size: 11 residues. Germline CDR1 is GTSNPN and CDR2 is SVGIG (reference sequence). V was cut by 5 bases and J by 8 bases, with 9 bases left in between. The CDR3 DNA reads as TGTGCCTGGGGGGCCGGCGAAAAACTGTTTTTT. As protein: CAWGAGEKLFF.

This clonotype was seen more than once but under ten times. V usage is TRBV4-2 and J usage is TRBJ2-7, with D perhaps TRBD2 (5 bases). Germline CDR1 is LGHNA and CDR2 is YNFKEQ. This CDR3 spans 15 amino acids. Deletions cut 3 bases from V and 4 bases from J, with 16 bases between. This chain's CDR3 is CASSQELGKTYEQYF. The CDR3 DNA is TGTGCCAGCAGCCAGGAACTAGGGAAGACGTACGAGCAGTACTTC.

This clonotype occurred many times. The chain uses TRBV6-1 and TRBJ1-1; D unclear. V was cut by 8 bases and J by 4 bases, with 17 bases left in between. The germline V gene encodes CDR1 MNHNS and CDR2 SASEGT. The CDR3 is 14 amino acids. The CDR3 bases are TGTGCCAGCGGGTTGGCGAAAGGGAGCACTGAAGCTTTCTTT. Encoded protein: CASGLAKGSTEAFF.

CDR3: CASSLPGEDTGELFF. CDR3 in DNA: TGTGCCAGCAGCTTACCAGGGGAAGACACCGGGGAGCTGTTTTTT. The rearrangement joins TRBV13 to TRBJ2-2, with D maybe TRBD1 (6 bases). Trimming pared 2 bases from V and 3 bases from J, leaving 10 bases between. CDR1 and CDR2 from the germline V gene are PRHDT and FYEKMQ (reference sequence). This CDR3 comprises 15 residues.

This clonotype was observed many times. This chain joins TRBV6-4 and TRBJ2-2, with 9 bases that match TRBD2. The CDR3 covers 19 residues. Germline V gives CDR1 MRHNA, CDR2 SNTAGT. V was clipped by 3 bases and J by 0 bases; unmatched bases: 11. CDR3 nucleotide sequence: TGTGCCAGCAGTGATGGCCAGCGGGGGGTTAGGCCGAACACCGGGGAGCTGTTTTTT. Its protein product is CASSDGQRGVRPNTGELFF.

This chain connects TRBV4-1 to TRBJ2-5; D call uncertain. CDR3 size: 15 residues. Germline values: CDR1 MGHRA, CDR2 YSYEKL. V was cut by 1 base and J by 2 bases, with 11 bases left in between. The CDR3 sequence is CASSQVVMGQETQYF. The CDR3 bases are TGCGCCAGCAGCCAAGTAGTTATGGGGCAAGAGACCCAGTACTTC.

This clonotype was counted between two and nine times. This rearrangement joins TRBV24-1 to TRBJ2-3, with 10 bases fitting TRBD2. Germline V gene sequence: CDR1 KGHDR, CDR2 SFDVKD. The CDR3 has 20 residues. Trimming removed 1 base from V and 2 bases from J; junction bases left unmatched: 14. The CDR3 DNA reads TGTGCCACCAGTGATTTCCCAGGGGTGGTAGCGGGGGGCTTCACAGATACGCAGTATTTT. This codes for CATSDFPGVVAGGFTDTQYF.

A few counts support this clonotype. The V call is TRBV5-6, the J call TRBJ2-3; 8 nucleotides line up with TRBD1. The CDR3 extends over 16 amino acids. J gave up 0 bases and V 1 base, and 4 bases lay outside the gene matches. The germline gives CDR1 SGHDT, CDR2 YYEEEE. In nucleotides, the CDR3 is TGTGCCAGCAGCTTGTCCTGGACAGGGAGCACAGATACGCAGTATTTT. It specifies CASSLSWTGSTDTQYF.

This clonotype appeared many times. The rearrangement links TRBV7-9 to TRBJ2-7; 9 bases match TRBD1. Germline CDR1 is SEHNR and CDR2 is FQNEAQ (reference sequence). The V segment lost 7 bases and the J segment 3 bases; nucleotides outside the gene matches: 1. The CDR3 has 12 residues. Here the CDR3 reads CASTTGGYEQYF. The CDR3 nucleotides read TGTGCCAGCACGACAGGGGGCTACGAGCAGTACTTC.

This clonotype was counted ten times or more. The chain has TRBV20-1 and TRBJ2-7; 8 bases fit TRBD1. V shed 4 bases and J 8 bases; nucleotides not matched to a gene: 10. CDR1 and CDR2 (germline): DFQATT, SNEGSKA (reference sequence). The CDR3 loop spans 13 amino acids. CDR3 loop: CSATSSDRGQQYF. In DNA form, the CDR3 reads TGCAGTGCTACATCCTCAGACAGGGGTCAGCAGTACTTC.

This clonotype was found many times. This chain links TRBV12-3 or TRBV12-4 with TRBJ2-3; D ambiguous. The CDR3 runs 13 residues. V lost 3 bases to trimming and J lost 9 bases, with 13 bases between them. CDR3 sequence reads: CASSFFPEETQYF. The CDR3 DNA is TGTGCCAGCAGTTTTTTTCCCGAGGAAACGCAGTATTTT.

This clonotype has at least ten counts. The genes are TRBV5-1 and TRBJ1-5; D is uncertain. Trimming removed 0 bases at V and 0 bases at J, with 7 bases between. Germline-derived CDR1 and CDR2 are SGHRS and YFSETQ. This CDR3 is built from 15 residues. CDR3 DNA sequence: TGCGCCAGCAGCTTGGGGTCCGCTAGCAATCAGCCCCAGCATTTT. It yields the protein CASSLGSASNQPQHF.

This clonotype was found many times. The CDR3 sequence is CSARDFGSGPSYNEQFF. The CDR3 DNA reads TGCAGTGCTAGAGATTTTGGAAGCGGCCCCTCCTACAATGAGCAGTTCTTC. The chain recombines TRBV20-1 with TRBJ2-1, with D possibly matching TRBD2 (5 bases). V lost 0 bases, J lost 0 bases, and 15 bases lay in between. The germline V gene encodes CDR1 DFQATT and CDR2 SNEGSKA (reference sequence). The CDR3 runs 17 residues.

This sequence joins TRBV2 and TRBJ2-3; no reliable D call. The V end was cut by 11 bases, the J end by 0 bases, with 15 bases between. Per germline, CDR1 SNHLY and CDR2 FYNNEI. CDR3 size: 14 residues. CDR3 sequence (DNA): TGTGCCGGCCGTACTTGGCGGAGCACAGATACGCAGTATTTT. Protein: CAGRTWRSTDTQYF.

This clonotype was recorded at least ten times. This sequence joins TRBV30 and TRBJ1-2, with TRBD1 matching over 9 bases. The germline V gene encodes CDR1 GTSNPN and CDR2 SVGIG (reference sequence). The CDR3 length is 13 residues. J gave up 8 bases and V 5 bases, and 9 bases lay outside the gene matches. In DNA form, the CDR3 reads TGTGCCTGGGGTATGGACAGGGGTCGGGGCTACACCTTC. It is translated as CAWGMDRGRGYTF. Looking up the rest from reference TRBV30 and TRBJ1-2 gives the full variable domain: SQTIHQWPATLVQPVGSPLSLECTVEGTSNPNLYWYRQAAGRGLQLLFYSVGIGQISSEVPQNLSASRPQDRQFILSSKKLLLSDSGFYLCAWGMDRGRGYTFGSGTRLTVV.

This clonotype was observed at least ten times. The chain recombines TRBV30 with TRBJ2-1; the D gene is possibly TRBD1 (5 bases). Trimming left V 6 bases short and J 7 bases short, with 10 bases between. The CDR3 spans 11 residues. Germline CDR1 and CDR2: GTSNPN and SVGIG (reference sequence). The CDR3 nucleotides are TGTGCCTGCCCCCAGGGTAATGAGCAGTTCTTC. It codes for CACPQGNEQFF.

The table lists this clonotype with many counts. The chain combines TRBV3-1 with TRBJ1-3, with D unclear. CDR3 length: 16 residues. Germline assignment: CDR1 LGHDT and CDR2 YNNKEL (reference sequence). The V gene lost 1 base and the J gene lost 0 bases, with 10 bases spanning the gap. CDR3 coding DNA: TGTGCCAGCAGCCAAGTTGCCCTCATCTCTGGAAACACCATATATTTT. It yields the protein CASSQVALISGNTIYF. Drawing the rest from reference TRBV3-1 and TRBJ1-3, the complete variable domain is DTAVSQTPKYLVTQMGNDKSIKCEQNLGHDTMYWYKQDSKKFLKIMFSYNNKELIINETVPNRFSPKSPDKAHLNLHINSLELGDSAVYFCASSQVALISGNTIYFGEGSWLTVV.

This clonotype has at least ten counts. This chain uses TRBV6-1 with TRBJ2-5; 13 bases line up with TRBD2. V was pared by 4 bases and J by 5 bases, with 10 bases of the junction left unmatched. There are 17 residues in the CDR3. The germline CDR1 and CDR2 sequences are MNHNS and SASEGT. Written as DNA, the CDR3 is TGTGCCAGCAGTGGGGGACTAGCGGGATCCTTACGGGAGACCCAGTACTTC. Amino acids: CASSGGLAGSLRETQYF.